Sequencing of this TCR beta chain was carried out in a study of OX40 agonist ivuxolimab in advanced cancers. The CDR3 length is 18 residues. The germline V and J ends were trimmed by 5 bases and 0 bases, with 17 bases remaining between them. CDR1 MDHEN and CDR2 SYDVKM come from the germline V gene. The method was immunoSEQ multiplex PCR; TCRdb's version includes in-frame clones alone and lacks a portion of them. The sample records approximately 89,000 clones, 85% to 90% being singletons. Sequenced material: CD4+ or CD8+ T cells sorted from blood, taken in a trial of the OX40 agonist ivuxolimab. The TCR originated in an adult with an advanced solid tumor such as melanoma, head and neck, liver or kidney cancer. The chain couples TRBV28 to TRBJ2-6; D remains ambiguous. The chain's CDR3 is CASSITRSRFSGANVLTF. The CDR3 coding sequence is TGTGCCAGCAGTATTACACGAAGCCGCTTCTCTGGGGCCAACGTCCTGACTTTC.